The rows below give T cell receptor beta chains drawn from one sample of a study of T cells after posttransplantation cyclophosphamide. The protocol was immunoSEQ multiplex PCR, while the TCRdb copy is restricted to in-frame clones and leaves out a portion. Of about 32,000 clones listed, around 90% are singletons. The sequenced sample was naive CD4+ T cells sorted from blood. These receptors were collected from a man aged 25-45 years in good health and a related stem cell transplant donor. Both conserved end residues are part of each CDR3. Each record gives: J gene, D gene, V gene, CDR3 DNA, CDR3 protein. D genes are given only for firm matches.

TRBJ1-5	-	TRBV11-2	TGTGCCAGCAGCTTAGATATAAATAGCAATCAGCCCCAGCATTTT	CASSLDINSNQPQHF
TRBJ1-1	-	TRBV9	TGTGCCAGCAGCGTAGACTTGAACACTGAAGCTTTCTTT	CASSVDLNTEAFF
TRBJ2-3	-	TRBV9	TGTGCCAGCAGCGTAGCGGAGGGGGCTTATGATACGCAGTATTTT	CASSVAEGAYDTQYF
TRBJ1-2	TRBD1	TRBV19	TGTGCCAGTAGTGAGACAGGGTGGAACGCTAACTATGGCTACACCTTC	CASSETGWNANYGYTF
TRBJ2-3	TRBD2	TRBV19	TGTGCCAGTAGTATTCAAGCGGGGGCCCTCACAGATACGCAGTATTTT	CASSIQAGALTDTQYF
TRBJ2-2	TRBD1	TRBV7-9	TGTGCCAGCAGCCCAATATCCAGGGGGCCTGGCGGGGAGCTGTTTTTT	CASSPISRGPGGELFF
TRBJ1-5	-	TRBV15	TGTGCCACCAGCAGCTACCGGGGGGTTTCTCAGCCCCAGCATTTT	CATSSYRGVSQPQHF
TRBJ2-2	-	TRBV6-5	TGTGCCAGTTGGAGGACGAACACCGGGGAGCTGTTTTTT	CASWRTNTGELFF
TRBJ1-1	-	TRBV7-2	TGTGCCAGCAGCTTATGGCGGTACACTGAAGCTTTCTTT	CASSLWRYTEAFF
TRBJ1-2	-	TRBV5-6	TGTGCCAGCAGCTTAACAGGGCCGGGTGGCTACACCTTC	CASSLTGPGGYTF